This T cell receptor (beta chain) was documented in a study of cytomegalovirus exposure and HLA in healthy donors. Study findings and constraints: Confirmation was obtained in vitro that a few CMV-associated chains are specific for CMV antigens. Cytomegalovirus status was reportedly diagnosed by the classifier with high sensitivity and specificity.

TCRdb keeps only in-frame clones here, not all; method: immunoSEQ multiplex PCR. This sample has under 200,000 clones, with around 90% found just once. Germline CDR1 SGHTA, CDR2 FQGNSA. V dropped 4 bases and J dropped 6 bases, with 10 bases sitting between them. This CDR3 contains 12 residues. To note about this clone: No antigen is known for it.

The sequencing sample was made of PBMCs. The chain recombines TRBV7-2 with TRBJ2-7; TRBD1 is a possible D gene (5 bases). This clonotype was obtained from a woman aged 18 to 35 in good health and CMV-seropositive. The CDR3 is CASSSAGAEQYF. The CDR3 DNA is TGTGCCAGCAGCTCAGCTGGGGCCGAGCAGTACTTC.